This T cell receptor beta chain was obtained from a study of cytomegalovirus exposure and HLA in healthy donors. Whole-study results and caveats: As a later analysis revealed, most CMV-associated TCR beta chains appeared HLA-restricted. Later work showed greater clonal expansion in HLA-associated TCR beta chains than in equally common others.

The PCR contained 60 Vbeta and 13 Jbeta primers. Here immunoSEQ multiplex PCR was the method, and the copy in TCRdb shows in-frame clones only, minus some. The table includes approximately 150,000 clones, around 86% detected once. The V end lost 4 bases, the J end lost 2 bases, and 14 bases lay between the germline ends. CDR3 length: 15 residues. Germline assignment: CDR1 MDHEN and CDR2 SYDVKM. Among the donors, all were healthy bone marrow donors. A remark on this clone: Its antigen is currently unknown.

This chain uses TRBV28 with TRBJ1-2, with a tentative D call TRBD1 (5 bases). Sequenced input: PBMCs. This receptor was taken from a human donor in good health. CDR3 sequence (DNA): TGTGCCAGCAGTTCCTACGGACAAGGGAACTATGGCTACACCTTC. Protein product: CASSSYGQGNYGYTF.